These 30 T cell receptor beta chains originate from one sample sequenced in a study of regulatory T cells in long-lasting Graves disease. Time point denoted: persistent/refractory GD, antithyroid drugs over 5 years with positive TRAb. PBMCs were the source of the RNA used for TCR sequencing. For TCR beta, libraries came from iRepertoire HTBI primers and Arm-PCR of CDR3 regions. TCRdb reprocessed the multiplex PCR reads via MiXCR and lists one record per CDR3 protein. The sample consists of about 430,000 distinct CDR3 sequences, about 21% of them appearing once. This sample comprised peripheral blood mononuclear cells (PBMCs), obtained when the disease was refractory, from a patient treated with antithyroid drugs. All receptors derive from a female donor with Graves disease.

This clonotype was counted a few times. The chain uses TRBV20-1 and TRBJ2-7; possibly TRBD2 for D (5 bases). Trimming cost V 2 bases and J 2 bases, with 19 bases left between them. The CDR3 length is 16 residues. From germline, CDR1 is DFQATT and CDR2 SNEGSKA (reference sequence). The CDR3 DNA is TGCAGTGCTAGACCTACCCCAGCGGCAGTCACCTACGAGCAGTACTTC. Amino acids: CSARPTPAAVTYEQYF.

This clonotype was detected ten times or more. This chain uses TRBV12-3 or TRBV12-4 with TRBJ1-5; D is perhaps TRBD1 (5 bases). The CDR3 is 15 residues long. V lost 1 base to trimming and J lost 4 bases, with 11 bases between them. CDR3 DNA sequence: TGTGCCAGCAGTTTAGGGCAGGGCCTGAATCAGCCCCAGCATTTT. Translated: CASSLGQGLNQPQHF.

This clonotype came up a few times. The chain couples TRBV20-1 to TRBJ2-7, with D unresolved. CDR1 is DFQATT and CDR2 is SNEGSKA in the germline V gene (reference sequence). V was cut by 0 bases and J by 0 bases, with 18 bases left in between. The CDR3 extends over 17 amino acids. The CDR3 region is CSARDSETVKYSYEQYF. CDR3 nucleotides: TGCAGTGCTAGAGATTCGGAGACGGTGAAATACTCCTACGAGCAGTACTTC.

V usage is TRBV5-1 and J usage is TRBJ2-3; D may be TRBD1 (5 bases). The germline gives CDR1 SGHRS, CDR2 YFSETQ. The CDR3 has 17 amino acids. Trimming removed 0 bases at V and 2 bases at J, with 16 bases between. DNA of the CDR3: TGCGCCAGCAGCTTGGAGGGCAGGGTTGAGCTCACAGATACGCAGTATTTT. Protein product: CASSLEGRVELTDTQYF. Together with reference TRBV5-1 and TRBJ2-3, the CDR3 gives the full variable domain: KAGVTQTPRYLIKTRGQQVTLSCSPISGHRSVSWYQQTPGQGLQFLFEYFSETQRNKGNFPGRFSGRQFSNSRSEMNVSTLELGDSALYLCASSLEGRVELTDTQYFGPGTRLTVL.

Only a few counts were recorded for this clonotype. The genes are TRBV12-3 or TRBV12-4 and TRBJ1-3; D ambiguous. Trimming stripped 1 base from V and 0 bases from J, with 7 bases between. The CDR3 covers 15 residues. CDR3: CASSLGGTSGNTIYF. The CDR3 nucleotides are TGTGCCAGCAGTTTAGGCGGAACCTCTGGAAACACCATATATTTT.

With respect to this clonotype: A single base separates this from a much larger clone, so it may be a read error. The rearrangement joins TRBV12-3 or TRBV12-4 to TRBJ2-2; the match to TRBD1 covers 9 bases. V dropped 6 bases and J dropped 4; count of bases not matched to a gene: 6. The CDR3 loop spans 15 amino acids. The CDR3: CASRPGTGTTGELFF. The CDR3 bases are TGTGCCAGCAGGCCCGGGACAGGGACCACCGGGGAGCTGTTTTTT.

This clonotype was observed at least ten times. This rearrangement joins TRBV27 to TRBJ2-5, with a weak D call TRBD1 (6 bases). The ends were cut back, 4 bases at V and 6 bases at J, with 21 bases in the middle. Germline loops: CDR1 MNHEY, CDR2 SMNVEV (reference sequence). The CDR3 runs 16 residues. The DNA of the CDR3 is TGTGCCAGCAGTTCTTCTCAGGGGTTTGGGTTGCAGACCCAGTACTTC. Translating it yields CASSSSQGFGLQTQYF.

The V call is TRBV6-2 or TRBV6-3, the J call TRBJ1-6; D is perhaps TRBD1 (5 bases). The germline gives CDR1 MNHEY, CDR2 SVGEGT. Trimming cost V 2 bases and J 7 bases, with 12 bases left between them. This CDR3 region has 15 residues. The CDR3 sequence: CASSYGTHRNSPLHF. The CDR3 DNA sequence: TGTGCCAGCAGTTACGGGACCCACCGGAATTCACCCCTCCACTTT.

This clonotype was counted ten times or more. The rearrangement joins TRBV29-1 to TRBJ1-2, with 7 bases matching TRBD1. This CDR3 is built from 13 residues. The germline V gene encodes CDR1 SQVTM and CDR2 ANQGSEA. The V gene end was trimmed by 6 bases and the J gene end by 0 bases; junction bases not matched to a gene: 4. The CDR3 is CSVAGGANYGYTF. The CDR3 DNA reads as TGCAGCGTGGCAGGGGGGGCTAACTATGGCTACACCTTC. The entire variable domain, with the rest obtained from reference TRBV29-1 and TRBJ1-2, is as follows: SAVISQKPSRDICQRGTSLTIQCQVDSQVTMMFWYRQQPGQSLTLIATANQGSEATYESGFVIDKFPISRPNLTFSTLTVSNMSPEDSSIYLCSVAGGANYGYTFGSGTRLTVV.

V is TRBV18 and J is TRBJ1-2; possibly TRBD1 for D (6 bases). Germline lookup yields CDR1 KGHSH and CDR2 LQKENI. The CDR3 loop spans 15 amino acids. The V end was cut by 3 bases, the J end by 4 bases, with 15 bases between. DNA of the CDR3: TGTGCCAGCTCACCGCAACAGGGAGAAGGCTATGGCTACACCTTC. Encoded protein: CASSPQQGEGYGYTF.

This clonotype was recorded at least ten times. DNA of the CDR3: TGTGCCAGCAGTTACTCGGAGCTAGCGGTGCAAGAGACCCAGTACTTC. It specifies CASSYSELAVQETQYF. The chain recombines TRBV6-5 with TRBJ2-5, with 7 nucleotides matching TRBD2. The CDR3 loop spans 16 amino acids. Trimming removed 0 bases from V and 2 bases from J; junction bases left unmatched: 6. From germline, CDR1 is MNHEY and CDR2 SVGAGI.

The CDR3 loop reads CASTLLTDRGVRDTEAFF. The CDR3 nucleotides read TGTGCCAGCACGCTACTCACAGACAGGGGGGTTCGGGACACTGAAGCTTTCTTT. The J gene is TRBJ1-1, the V gene TRBV5-4, with 9 positions matching TRBD1. In germline, CDR1 is SGHNT, CDR2 YYREEE (reference sequence). The CDR3 consists of 18 residues. Trimming took 6 bases from V and 3 from J; bases not matched to a gene: 18.

V and J are TRBV7-9 and TRBJ2-7, with a possible D match to TRBD2 (6 bases). The ends were cut back, 1 base at V and 6 bases at J, with 13 bases in the middle. The length of the CDR3 is 14 residues. Germline CDR1 reads SEHNR; CDR2 reads FQNEAQ (reference sequence). Here the CDR3 reads CASSLGGGVGEQYF. As DNA, the CDR3 is TGTGCCAGCAGCTTAGGTGGAGGGGTGGGCGAGCAGTACTTC.

This clonotype was recorded many times. V usage is TRBV10-3 and J usage is TRBJ2-5; 7 nucleotides line up with TRBD2. The CDR3 is 13 amino acids. With V trimmed by 8 bases and J by 0 bases, 3 bases remained unmatched. Per the germline V gene, CDR1 is ENHRY and CDR2 is SYGVKD. CDR3 sequence: CAIGLADQETQYF. CDR3 sequence (DNA): TGTGCCATCGGGCTAGCGGACCAAGAGACCCAGTACTTC.

The sample holds many counts of this clonotype. The CDR3 DNA sequence: TGTGCCAGCAGTTACGGAACTGGGGCCAACGTCCTGACTTTC. Amino acid sequence: CASSYGTGANVLTF. The V and J genes are TRBV6-2 or TRBV6-3 and TRBJ2-6; no reliable D call. The germline gives CDR1 MNHEY, CDR2 SVGEGT. The CDR3 runs 14 residues. The V end lost 2 bases, the J end lost 2 bases, and 4 bases lay between the germline ends.

This clonotype was observed many times. The junction differs from germline at one of its ends, possibly a read error. V gene TRBV11-2 combines with J gene TRBJ1-2; TRBD1 agrees at 9 bases. The CDR3 has 13 residues. Germline V lookup: CDR1 SGHAT, CDR2 FQNNGV. The CDR3 here is CASSLVKDRGCTF. CDR3 coding DNA: TGTGCCAGCAGCTTAGTCAAGGACAGGGGCTGCACCTTC.

This clonotype was observed a few times. The CDR3 DNA follows: TGCGCCAGCAGCTTGGAATCGTGGGAGACCCAGTACTTC. Amino acid sequence: CASSLESWETQYF. The chain recombines TRBV5-1 with TRBJ2-5; D uncertain. The CDR3 extends over 13 amino acids. The germline V gene has CDR1 SGHRS and CDR2 YFSETQ. Trimming cost V 0 bases and J 5 bases, with 8 bases left between them.

To note about this clonotype: The CDR3 ends on some other residue instead of the conserved phenylalanine or tryptophan, so this is likely a read error. The chain couples TRBV12-3 or TRBV12-4 to TRBJ1-2; the D is unclear. CDR3 size: 15 residues. The ends were cut back, 5 bases at V and 2 bases at J, with 15 bases in the middle. The chain's CDR3 is CASSQRPLSNYGYTS. In DNA form, the CDR3 reads TGTGCCAGCAGTCAGCGACCCCTCTCGAACTATGGCTACACCTCC.

This clonotype has ten or more counts. V gene TRBV28 combines with J gene TRBJ1-5; D may be TRBD1 (5 bases). Germline V gene lookup returns CDR1 MDHEN and CDR2 SYDVKM. This CDR3 has 14 amino acids. Trimming shortened V by 7 bases and J by 6 bases, and 16 bases separated the two germline ends. The CDR3 coding sequence is TGTGCCAGCATTCCCGGGGGTAGGAGTCAGCCCCAGCATTTT. Protein product: CASIPGGRSQPQHF.

This clonotype appeared many times. This chain connects TRBV27 to TRBJ2-2; a possible D gene is TRBD2 (6 bases). The germline V and J ends were trimmed by 3 bases and 5 bases, with 7 bases remaining between them. Germline V gene data show CDR1 as MNHEY and CDR2 as SMNVEV (reference sequence). The CDR3 is 13 amino acids. CDR3 sequence reads: CASSFLATGELFF. The CDR3 bases are TGTGCCAGCAGTTTCCTAGCGACCGGGGAGCTGTTTTTT.

This clonotype has a count of ten or more. This rearrangement joins TRBV3-1 to TRBJ1-4, with 8 nucleotides matching TRBD1. The CDR3 totals 15 residues. With 3 bases clipped from V and 6 bases from J, the junction kept 6 bases outside the gene matches. Germline lookup yields CDR1 LGHDT and CDR2 YNNKEL (reference sequence). In DNA form, the CDR3 reads TGTGCCAGCAGCCAGGGGACAGGAGGTGATGAAAAACTGTTTTTT. Protein: CASSQGTGGDEKLFF.

This clonotype was detected ten times or more. V gene TRBV3-1 combines with J gene TRBJ1-4; 7 nucleotides align to TRBD1. The CDR3 is 15 residues long. The germline V gene encodes CDR1 LGHDT and CDR2 YNNKEL (reference sequence). V lost 3 bases to trimming and J lost 5 bases; unmatched junction nucleotides: 6. CDR3 bases: TGTGCCAGCAGCCACCGGACAGGAGGAAATGAAAAACTGTTTTTT. Its protein product is CASSHRTGGNEKLFF.

This clonotype was picked up many times. The genes are TRBV7-2 and TRBJ2-5; D is unclear. CDR1 is SGHTA and CDR2 is FQGNSA in the germline V gene. The CDR3 sequence is 14 residues long. Trimming cost V 0 bases and J 1 base, with 6 bases left between them. In DNA form, the CDR3 reads TGTGCCAGCAGCTTAGCCGTTGTCCAAGAGACCCAGTACTTC. Protein: CASSLAVVQETQYF.

There are many counts of this clonotype. The chain carries TRBV28 and TRBJ1-2, with a tentative D call TRBD1 (6 bases). This CDR3 spans 16 amino acids. Germline V lookup: CDR1 MDHEN, CDR2 SYDVKM. Trimming took 6 bases from V and 2 from J, leaving 19 bases between them. The CDR3 DNA sequence: TGTGCCAGCAGCTCTATTCGAGGGGGGCTCAACTATGGCTACACCTTC. Its translation: CASSSIRGGLNYGYTF.

This clonotype was detected many times. The V call is TRBV28, the J call TRBJ2-2; D tentatively reads TRBD1 or TRBD2 (5 bases each). The germline CDR1 and CDR2 sequences are MDHEN and SYDVKM. V shed 6 bases and J shed 7 bases, with 9 bases lying between them. The CDR3 has 12 residues. The CDR3 nucleotides read TGTGCCAGCAGCCTTGGGGGCGGGGAGCTGTTTTTT. It codes for CASSLGGGELFF.

This clonotype occurred a few times. The chain employs TRBV10-3 and TRBJ1-4; possible D gene TRBD1, 5 bases. Germline V gene data show CDR1 as ENHRY and CDR2 as SYGVKD. Trimming stripped 8 bases from V and 8 bases from J, with 6 bases between. The CDR3 loop spans 10 amino acids. The CDR3 is CAIGGEKLFF. CDR3 sequence (DNA): TGTGCCATCGGGGGGGAAAAACTGTTTTTT.

Concerning this clonotype: With a much larger clone just one base away, this may be a read error. This chain joins TRBV4-2 and TRBJ2-2; D not certain. Germline V lookup: CDR1 LGHNA, CDR2 YNFKEQ. This CDR3 has 13 residues. The CDR3 DNA sequence: TGTGCCAGCAACCAAGGCGATGGCGGGGAGCTGTTTTTT. Translation gives CASNQGDGGELFF.

This clonotype was recorded at least ten times. V gene TRBV11-2 combines with J gene TRBJ1-2; D perhaps matches TRBD1 (6 bases). The CDR3 is 16 residues long. V lost 1 base and J 3 bases, leaving 15 bases between the germline ends. Germline CDR1 reads SGHAT; CDR2 reads FQNNGV. CDR3 sequence reads: CASSLAGTGHYYGYTF. In nucleotides, the CDR3 is TGTGCCAGCAGCTTAGCAGGGACGGGACATTACTATGGCTACACCTTC.

The rearrangement joins TRBV28 to TRBJ2-6; 10 bases are a match to TRBD2. The germline CDR1 and CDR2 sequences are MDHEN and SYDVKM. The CDR3 covers 17 residues. With 7 bases clipped from V and 0 bases from J, the junction kept 6 bases outside the gene matches. Here the CDR3 DNA reads TGTGCCAGCAACCCCGGGACTAGCGTCTCTGGGGCCAACGTCCTGACTTTC. Translating gives CASNPGTSVSGANVLTF.

This clonotype has only a few counts. V usage is TRBV3-1 and J usage is TRBJ1-6; D possibly corresponds to TRBD1 (5 bases). The V gene's germline CDR1 is LGHDT and CDR2 YNNKEL (reference sequence). The CDR3 runs to 15 residues. V was pared by 0 bases and J by 7 bases, with 10 bases between. Here the CDR3 reads CASSQDPGRNSPLHF. The CDR3 DNA follows: TGTGCCAGCAGCCAAGATCCAGGGAGAAATTCACCCCTCCACTTT.